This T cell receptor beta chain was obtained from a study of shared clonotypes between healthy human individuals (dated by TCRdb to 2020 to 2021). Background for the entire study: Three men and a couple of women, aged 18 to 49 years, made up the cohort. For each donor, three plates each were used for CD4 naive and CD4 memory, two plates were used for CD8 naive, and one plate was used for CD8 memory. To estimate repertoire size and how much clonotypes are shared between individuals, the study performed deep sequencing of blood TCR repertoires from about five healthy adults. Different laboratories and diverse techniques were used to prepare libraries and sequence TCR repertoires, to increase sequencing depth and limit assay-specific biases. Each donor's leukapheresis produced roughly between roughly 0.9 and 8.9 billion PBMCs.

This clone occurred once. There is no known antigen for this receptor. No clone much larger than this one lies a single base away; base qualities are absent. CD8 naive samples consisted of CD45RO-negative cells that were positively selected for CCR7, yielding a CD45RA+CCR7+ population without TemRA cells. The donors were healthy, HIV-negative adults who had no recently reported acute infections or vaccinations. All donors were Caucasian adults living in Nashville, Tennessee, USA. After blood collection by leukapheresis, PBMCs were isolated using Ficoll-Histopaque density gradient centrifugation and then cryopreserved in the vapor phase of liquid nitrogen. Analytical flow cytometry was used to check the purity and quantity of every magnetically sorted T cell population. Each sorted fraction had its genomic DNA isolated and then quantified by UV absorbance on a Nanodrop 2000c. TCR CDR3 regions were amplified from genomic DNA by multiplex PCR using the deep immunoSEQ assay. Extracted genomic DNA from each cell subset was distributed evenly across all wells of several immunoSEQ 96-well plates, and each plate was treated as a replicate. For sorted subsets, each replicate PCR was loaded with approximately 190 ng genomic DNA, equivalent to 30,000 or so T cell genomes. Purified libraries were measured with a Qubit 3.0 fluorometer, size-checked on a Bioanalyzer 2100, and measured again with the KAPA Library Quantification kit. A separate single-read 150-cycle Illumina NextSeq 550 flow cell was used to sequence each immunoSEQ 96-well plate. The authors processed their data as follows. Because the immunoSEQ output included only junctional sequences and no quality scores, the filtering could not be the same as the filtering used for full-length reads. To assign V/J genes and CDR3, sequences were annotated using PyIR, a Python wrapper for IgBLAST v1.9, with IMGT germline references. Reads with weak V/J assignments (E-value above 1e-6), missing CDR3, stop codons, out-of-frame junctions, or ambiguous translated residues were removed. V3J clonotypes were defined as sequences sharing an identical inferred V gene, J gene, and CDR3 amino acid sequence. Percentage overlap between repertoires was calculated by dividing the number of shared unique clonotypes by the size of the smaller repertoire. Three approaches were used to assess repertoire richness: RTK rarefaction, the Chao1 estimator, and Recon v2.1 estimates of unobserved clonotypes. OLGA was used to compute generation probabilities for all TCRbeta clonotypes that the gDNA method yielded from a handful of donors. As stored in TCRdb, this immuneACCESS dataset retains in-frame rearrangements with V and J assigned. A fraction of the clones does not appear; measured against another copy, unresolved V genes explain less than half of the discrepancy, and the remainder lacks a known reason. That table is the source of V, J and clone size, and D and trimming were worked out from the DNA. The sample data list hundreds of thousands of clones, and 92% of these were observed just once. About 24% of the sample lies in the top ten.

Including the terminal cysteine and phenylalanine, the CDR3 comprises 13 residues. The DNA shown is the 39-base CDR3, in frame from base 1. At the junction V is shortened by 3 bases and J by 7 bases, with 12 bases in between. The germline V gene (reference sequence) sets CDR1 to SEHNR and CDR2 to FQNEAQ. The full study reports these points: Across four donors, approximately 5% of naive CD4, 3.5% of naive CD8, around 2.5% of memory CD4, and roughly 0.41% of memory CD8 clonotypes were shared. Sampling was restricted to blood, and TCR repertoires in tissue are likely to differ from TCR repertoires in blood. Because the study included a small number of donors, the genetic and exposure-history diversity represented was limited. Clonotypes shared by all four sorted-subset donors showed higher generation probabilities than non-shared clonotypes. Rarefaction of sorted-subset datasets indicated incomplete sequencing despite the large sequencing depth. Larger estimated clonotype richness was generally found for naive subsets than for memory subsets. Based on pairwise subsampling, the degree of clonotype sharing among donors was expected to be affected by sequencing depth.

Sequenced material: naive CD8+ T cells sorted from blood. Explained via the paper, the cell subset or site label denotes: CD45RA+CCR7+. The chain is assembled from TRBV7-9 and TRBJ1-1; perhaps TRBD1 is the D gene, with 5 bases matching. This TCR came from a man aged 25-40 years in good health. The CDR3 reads CASSFPGLYEAFF. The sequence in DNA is TGTGCCAGCAGCTTCCCAGGGCTGTATGAAGCTTTCTTT. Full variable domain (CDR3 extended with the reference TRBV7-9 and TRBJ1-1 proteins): DTGVSQNPRHKITKRGQNVTFRCDPISEHNRLYWYRQTLGQGPEFLTYFQNEAQLEKSRLLSDRFSAERPKGSFSTLEIQRTEQGDSAMYLCASSFPGLYEAFFGQGTRLTVV.